One sample yielded the 14 T cell receptor beta chains listed below, sequenced in a study of blood T cells in healthy people across ages (dated by TCRdb to the mid-2010s). Library method: 5' RACE. The data were produced on an Illumina HiSeq 2500. A second PCR of roughly 7 to 11 cycles was run with a J-beta primer mix and a sample-barcoded 5' primer. TCRdb cleaned the public reads at Q25 with fastp, built clones with MiXCR and kept in-frame beta chains. When rows share a CDR3 protein, they turn into one entry using the most common DNA and genes. Across this sample there are 650,000 to 700,000 distinct CDR3 sequences, with around 32% seen only once. In total, the top ten clones hold 15% of the sample. What was sequenced was blood. Source of these receptors: a woman older than 75 in good health. Donor details come from another sample of the same person, matched by shared clones.

CDR3 in DNA: TGTGCCACCAGCAGAGCGGACAAGGTTAACGACCATTATGAAAAACTGTTTTTT. Encoded protein: CATSRADKVNDHYEKLFF. V gene TRBV15 combines with J gene TRBJ1-4; a possible D gene is TRBD1 (5 bases). This CDR3 is built from 18 residues. V was trimmed by 1 base and J by 6 bases, leaving 21 bases between them. Germline V lookup: CDR1 LNHNV, CDR2 YYDKDF (reference sequence).

The genes are TRBV12-3 or TRBV12-4 and TRBJ2-7; 8 bases align to TRBD1. The trim removed 2 bases at V and 6 bases at J, leaving 9 bases unmatched. This CDR3 comprises 15 residues. The CDR3 sequence: CASSLMDRDFSEQYF. CDR3 sequence (DNA): TGTGCCAGCAGTTTAATGGACAGGGACTTCTCCGAGCAGTACTTC.

This clonotype was detected ten times or more. The chain combines TRBV11-2 with TRBJ2-7, with a possible D match to TRBD2 (7 bases). CDR1 is SGHAT and CDR2 is FQNNGV in the germline V gene. The V gene lost 3 bases and the J gene lost 0 bases, with 12 bases spanning the gap. The CDR3 covers 15 residues. The chain's CDR3 is CASSLGGAYSYEQYF. In DNA, the CDR3 is TGTGCCAGCAGCTTGGGGGGGGCGTACTCCTACGAGCAGTACTTC. Filled out from reference TRBV11-2 and TRBJ2-7, the complete variable domain reads EAGVAQSPRYKIIEKRQSVAFWCNPISGHATLYWYQQILGQGPKLLIQFQNNGVVDDSQLPKDRFSAERLKGVDSTLKIQPAKLEDSAVYLCASSLGGAYSYEQYFGPGTRLTVT.

The V call is TRBV7-2, the J call TRBJ1-6; D might be TRBD1 (6 bases). The CDR3 extends over 14 amino acids. Deletions cut 5 bases from V and 5 bases from J, with 10 bases between. CDR1 is SGHTA and CDR2 is FQGNSA in the germline V gene. CDR3 in amino acids: CASSQWTDNSPLHF. CDR3 nucleotide sequence: TGTGCCAGCAGCCAATGGACAGATAATTCACCCCTCCACTTT.

This clonotype was detected ten times or more. This chain connects TRBV6-5 to TRBJ1-2; D gene ambiguous. This CDR3 has 15 amino acids. Germline CDR1 reads MNHEY; CDR2 reads SVGAGI. The ends were cut back, 7 bases at V and 0 bases at J, with 15 bases in the middle. The CDR3: CASKSSEIANYGYTF. Here the CDR3 DNA reads TGTGCCAGCAAGTCTTCTGAAATTGCTAACTATGGCTACACCTTC.

The table lists this clonotype with a few counts. The rearrangement joins TRBV12-3 or TRBV12-4 to TRBJ1-1, with 11 nucleotides matching TRBD1. This CDR3 has 15 amino acids. Losses at the gene ends were 1 base for V and 6 bases for J; bases not matched to a gene: 4. The CDR3: CASSLVVGQGAEAFF. Written as DNA, the CDR3 is TGTGCCAGCAGTTTAGTTGTGGGACAGGGGGCTGAAGCTTTCTTT.

This clonotype was picked up many times. The chain has TRBV20-1 and TRBJ2-4; either TRBD1 or TRBD2 may fit D (7 bases each). Trimming left V 5 bases short and J 5 bases short, with 13 bases between. Germline V gene data show CDR1 as DFQATT and CDR2 as SNEGSKA (reference sequence). The CDR3 runs 13 residues. CDR3 region: CSAVGGGENIQYF. DNA of the CDR3: TGCAGTGCTGTGGGAGGGGGCGAAAACATTCAGTACTTC.

V and J are TRBV7-6 and TRBJ1-1, with D hard to call. V was pared by 6 bases and J by 6 bases, with 14 bases between. The CDR3 sequence is 13 residues long. Germline values: CDR1 SGHVS, CDR2 FNYEAQ. CDR3 sequence (DNA): TGTGCCAGCAGTCCGTGGGGTGACGCTGAAGCTTTCTTT. Protein product: CASSPWGDAEAFF.

J is TRBJ2-7 and V is TRBV5-6; 12 bases map to TRBD2. There are 15 residues in the CDR3. Germline-derived CDR1 and CDR2 are SGHDT and YYEEEE. V lost 0 bases and J lost 6; bases outside the gene matches: 4. CDR3 bases: TGTGCCAGCAGCTTGGGACTAGCGGGAGATCCCGAGCAGTACTTC. Its translation is CASSLGLAGDPEQYF.

The chain is built from TRBV20-1 and TRBJ2-7; 12 nucleotides agree with TRBD2. Germline CDR1 is DFQATT and CDR2 is SNEGSKA (reference sequence). This CDR3 spans 15 amino acids. The V and J ends lost 2 bases and 3 bases, in that order; junction bases with no gene match: 5. The CDR3 DNA reads as TGCAGTGCTAGAACAACTAGCGGGGGGATCTACGAGCAGTACTTC. Residues: CSARTTSGGIYEQYF.

This clonotype has at least ten counts. Germline is not matched at one junction end, which may reflect a read error. This sequence joins TRBV5-1 and TRBJ2-5; maybe TRBD2 (5 bases). Germline lookup yields CDR1 SGHRS and CDR2 YFSETQ. This CDR3 region has 12 residues. This CDR3 reads CASSSTWESQYF. Here the CDR3 DNA reads TGCGCCAGCAGCTCGACCTGGGAGAGCCAGTACTTC. Full variable domain (outside the CDR3, taken from reference TRBV5-1 and TRBJ2-5): KAGVTQTPRYLIKTRGQQVTLSCSPISGHRSVSWYQQTPGQGLQFLFEYFSETQRNKGNFPGRFSGRQFSNSRSEMNVSTLELGDSALYLCASSSTWESQYFGPGTRLLVL.

The rearrangement links TRBV28 to TRBJ2-3, with 14 positions matching TRBD2. The CDR3 totals 17 residues. Germline CDR1 and CDR2: MDHEN and SYDVKM. The V and J ends lost 4 bases and 5 bases, in that order; junction bases with no gene match: 8. The CDR3 coding sequence is TGTGCCAGCAGTTACCCGACTAGCGGGGGGGCGGAAGATACGCAGTATTTT. It translates to CASSYPTSGGAEDTQYF. Filled out from reference TRBV28 and TRBJ2-3, the complete variable domain reads DVKVTQSSRYLVKRTGEKVFLECVQDMDHENMFWYRQDPGLGLRLIYFSYDVKMKEKGDIPEGYSVSREKKERFSLILESASTNQTSMYLCASSYPTSGGAEDTQYFGPGTRLTVL.

This clonotype has just a few counts. This could be a read error, since a much larger clone is one nucleotide away. The chain carries TRBV6-2 or TRBV6-3 and TRBJ2-3, with D maybe TRBD2 (7 bases). Germline loops: CDR1 MNHEY, CDR2 SVGEGT. Trimming stripped 7 bases from V and 2 bases from J, with 16 bases between. There are 15 residues in the CDR3. This chain's CDR3 is CASTDSGGPTDTQYF. The CDR3 DNA reads TGTGCCAGCACCGATTCCGGGGGGCCCACAGATACGCAGTATTTT.

Ten or more counts support this clonotype. The chain joins TRBV7-2 to TRBJ1-4; unclear D gene. The CDR3 is 13 residues long. V gave up 5 bases and J gave up 8 bases, with 12 bases separating them. Germline V gene data show CDR1 as SGHTA and CDR2 as FQGNSA. The CDR3 coding sequence is TGTGCCAGCAGCCAAGTCGTAAGGGAAAAACTGTTTTTT. Protein product: CASSQVVREKLFF.